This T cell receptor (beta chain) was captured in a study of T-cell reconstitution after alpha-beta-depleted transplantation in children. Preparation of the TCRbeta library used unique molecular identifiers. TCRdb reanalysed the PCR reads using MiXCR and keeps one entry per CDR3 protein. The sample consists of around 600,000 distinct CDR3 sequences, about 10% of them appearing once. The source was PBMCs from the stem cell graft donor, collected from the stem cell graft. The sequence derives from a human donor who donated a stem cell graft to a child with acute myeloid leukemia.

The CDR3 here is CSARDSIRGSGYTDTQYF. CDR3 in DNA: TGCAGTGCTAGAGATTCTATCCGGGGTAGCGGTTACACAGATACGCAGTATTTT. The chain has TRBV20-1 and TRBJ2-3; D perhaps matches TRBD2 (6 bases). Deletions cut 0 bases from V and 2 bases from J, with 21 bases between. The germline CDR1 and CDR2 sequences are DFQATT and SNEGSKA (reference sequence). CDR3 length: 18 amino acids.